The source of this TCR beta chain is a study of T cells in Graves' hyperthyroidism and ophthalmopathy. Regarding the study as a whole: Blood samples included most of the expanded thyroid clonotypes exceeding 0.001. Before onset, ophthalmopathy was predicted by the model a median roughly 6.8 months earlier.

Regions amplified from RNA transcripts were the TCR beta CDR3 regions. During a first-round RT-PCR of the TCR CDR3, the HTBI primer set was used. From the multiplex PCR reads, TCRdb called clonotypes with MiXCR, one entry per CDR3 protein. This table has around 380,000 distinct CDR3 sequences, roughly 12% appearing once. Comment on this clonotype: Its specificity is unknown.

The CDR3 is 13 residues long. The germline gives CDR1 SGHNT, CDR2 YYREEE (reference sequence). V lost 4 bases and J lost 8, with 15 bases in between. The receptor was derived from a young man with Graves' hyperthyroidism that later progressed to Graves' ophthalmopathy. Material: blood. This chain joins TRBV5-4 and TRBJ1-1; D gene uncertain. CDR3 sequence (DNA): TGTGCCAGCAGCAAAGACGGCAAAGCCGAAGCTTTCTTT. This sequence encodes CASSKDGKAEAFF.